These T cell receptor beta chains were read from a single sample in a study of shared clonotypes between healthy human individuals. The data were produced by immunoSEQ multiplex PCR, yet TCRdb's version contains in-frame clones alone and is incomplete. The sample has around 1.5 million clones, 95% to 99% seen once. Sequenced material: naive CD4+ T cells sorted from blood. The receptors derive from a man in his thirties or forties in good health. CDR3s include the opening cysteine and the closing phenylalanine or tryptophan. D genes are given only for firm matches. Where a row states a size, it is once, few, many or the class of an expanded clone; other rows omit it.

J gene: TRBJ1-1
D gene: TRBD1
CDR3 length: 16
clone size: -
V gene: TRBV29-1
CDR3 protein: CSVHFRGGRMNTEAFF
CDR3 DNA: TGCAGCGTCCATTTCAGGGGGGGACGGATGAACACTGAAGCTTTCTTT

J gene: TRBJ1-3
D gene: -
CDR3 length: 15
clone size: once
V gene: TRBV7-2
CDR3 protein: CASSPWAMSGNTIYF
CDR3 DNA: TGTGCCAGCAGCCCCTGGGCGATGTCTGGAAACACCATATATTTT

J gene: TRBJ1-3
D gene: -
CDR3 length: 15
clone size: -
V gene: TRBV4-1
CDR3 protein: CASSPPAALGNTIYF
CDR3 DNA: TGCGCCAGCTCCCCCCCTGCCGCGCTGGGAAACACCATATATTTT

J gene: TRBJ2-1
D gene: TRBD2
CDR3 length: 17
clone size: -
V gene: TRBV18
CDR3 protein: CASSPELGGSSYNEQFF
CDR3 DNA: TGTGCCAGCTCACCGGAATTGGGCGGGAGCTCCTACAATGAGCAGTTCTTC

J gene: TRBJ2-7
D gene: TRBD2
CDR3 length: 14
clone size: -
V gene: TRBV9
CDR3 protein: CASPRGGSPYEQYF
CDR3 DNA: TGTGCCAGCCCGAGGGGCGGGAGCCCCTACGAGCAGTACTTC

J gene: TRBJ2-1
D gene: TRBD1
CDR3 length: 19
clone size: -
V gene: TRBV7-9
CDR3 protein: CAIHGRITGGAVWGNEQFF
CDR3 DNA: TGTGCCATACATGGCAGGATTACAGGGGGCGCAGTCTGGGGTAATGAGCAGTTCTTC

J gene: TRBJ2-3
D gene: -
CDR3 length: 14
clone size: -
V gene: TRBV5-1
CDR3 protein: CASSRDKRTDTQYF
CDR3 DNA: TGCGCCAGCAGCCGGGACAAACGCACAGATACGCAGTATTTT

J gene: TRBJ1-2
D gene: -
CDR3 length: 14
clone size: once
V gene: TRBV5-4
CDR3 protein: CASSLWRIAAGYTF
CDR3 DNA: TGTGCCAGCAGCTTGTGGAGGATAGCTGCTGGCTACACCTTC

J gene: TRBJ1-1
D gene: -
CDR3 length: 14
clone size: -
V gene: TRBV13
CDR3 protein: CASSSMEFNTEAFF
CDR3 DNA: TGTGCCAGCAGCTCAATGGAGTTTAACACTGAAGCTTTCTTT

J gene: TRBJ2-7
D gene: TRBD1
CDR3 length: 14
clone size: -
V gene: TRBV28
CDR3 protein: CASSLQGPSYEQYF
CDR3 DNA: TGTGCCAGCAGCCTACAGGGGCCCTCCTACGAGCAGTACTTC

J gene: TRBJ1-1
D gene: -
CDR3 length: 18
clone size: -
V gene: TRBV7-9
CDR3 protein: CASSLALGYRSMNTEAFF
CDR3 DNA: TGTGCCAGCAGCTTAGCGTTGGGGTACAGATCCATGAACACTGAAGCTTTCTTT

J gene: TRBJ2-7
D gene: -
CDR3 length: 13
clone size: -
V gene: TRBV10-3
CDR3 protein: CATLDGSSYEQYF
CDR3 DNA: TGTGCCACCCTTGACGGGAGCTCCTACGAGCAGTACTTC

J gene: TRBJ2-7
D gene: -
CDR3 length: 11
clone size: -
V gene: TRBV10-3
CDR3 protein: CAISESHEQYF
CDR3 DNA: TGTGCCATCAGTGAGTCCCACGAGCAGTACTTC

J gene: TRBJ1-1
D gene: -
CDR3 length: 13
clone size: -
V gene: TRBV29-1
CDR3 protein: CSVVRSKNTEAFF
CDR3 DNA: TGCAGCGTTGTTCGATCTAAAAACACTGAAGCTTTCTTT

J gene: TRBJ2-1
D gene: -
CDR3 length: 14
clone size: -
V gene: TRBV9
CDR3 protein: CASSVDPIVPEQFF
CDR3 DNA: TGTGCCAGCAGCGTAGACCCCATAGTTCCTGAGCAGTTCTTC

J gene: TRBJ2-5
D gene: TRBD1
CDR3 length: 14
clone size: -
V gene: TRBV18
CDR3 protein: CASSPARTGETQYF
CDR3 DNA: TGTGCCAGCTCCCCCGCCCGGACAGGAGAGACCCAGTACTTC

J gene: TRBJ2-3
D gene: TRBD1
CDR3 length: 15
clone size: -
V gene: TRBV10-3
CDR3 protein: CASRSGTGGKDTQYF
CDR3 DNA: TGTGCCTCGCGGTCCGGGACAGGGGGCAAAGATACGCAGTATTTT

J gene: TRBJ2-5
D gene: TRBD2
CDR3 length: 18
clone size: -
V gene: TRBV4-2
CDR3 protein: CASSQDGLAEGFQETQYF
CDR3 DNA: TGTGCCAGCAGCCAAGATGGACTAGCGGAGGGGTTCCAAGAGACCCAGTACTTC

J gene: TRBJ1-2
D gene: -
CDR3 length: 15
clone size: -
V gene: TRBV5-6
CDR3 protein: CASSLRPVRIVGYTF
CDR3 DNA: TGTGCCAGCAGCTTGAGGCCGGTACGGATCGTTGGCTACACCTTC

J gene: TRBJ2-3
D gene: -
CDR3 length: 18
clone size: -
V gene: TRBV18
CDR3 protein: CASSPPIVRVGFRDTQYF
CDR3 DNA: TGTGCCAGCTCACCACCTATTGTGAGGGTCGGGTTTCGGGATACGCAGTATTTT